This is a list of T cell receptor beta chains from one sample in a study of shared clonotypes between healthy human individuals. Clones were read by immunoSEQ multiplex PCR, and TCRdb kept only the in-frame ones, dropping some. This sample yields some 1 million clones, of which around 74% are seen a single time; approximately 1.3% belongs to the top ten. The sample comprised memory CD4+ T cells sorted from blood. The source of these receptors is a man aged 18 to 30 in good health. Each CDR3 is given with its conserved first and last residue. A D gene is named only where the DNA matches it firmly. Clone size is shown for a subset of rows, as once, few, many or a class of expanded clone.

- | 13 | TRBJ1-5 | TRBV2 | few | CASSPTGNQPQHF | TGTGCCAGCAGTCCCACAGGCAATCAGCCCCAGCATTTT
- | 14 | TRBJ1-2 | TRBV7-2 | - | CASSLEGLRKGYTF | TGTGCCAGCAGCTTAGAGGGTTTGCGTAAGGGCTACACCTTC
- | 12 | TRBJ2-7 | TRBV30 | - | CAGTQGPYEQYF | TGTGCCGGGACCCAGGGCCCCTACGAGCAGTACTTC
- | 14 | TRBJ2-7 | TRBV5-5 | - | CASSLSVNSYEQYF | TGTGCCAGCAGCTTGAGCGTAAATTCCTACGAGCAGTACTTC
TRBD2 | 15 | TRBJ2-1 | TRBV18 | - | CASSTRLADNNEQFF | TGTGCCAGCTCAACCCGACTAGCGGATAACAATGAGCAGTTCTTC
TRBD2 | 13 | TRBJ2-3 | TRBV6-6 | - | CASTDLSLGLQYF | TGTGCCAGCACAGACCTTTCTTTGGGACTACAGTATTTT
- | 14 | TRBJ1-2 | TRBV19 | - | CASSILGQGPRYTF | TGTGCCAGTAGTATTTTAGGGCAGGGGCCGCGCTACACCTTC
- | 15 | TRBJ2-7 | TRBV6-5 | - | CASSYGGPDAYEQYF | TGTGCCAGCAGTTACGGTGGGCCGGATGCCTACGAGCAGTACTTC
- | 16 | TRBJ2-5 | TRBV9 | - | CASSVEPTGIQETQYF | TGTGCCAGCAGCGTAGAGCCGACAGGTATACAAGAGACCCAGTACTTC
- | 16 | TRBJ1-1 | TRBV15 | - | CATSTYRASLNTEAFF | TGTGCCACCAGTACATACCGGGCCAGCTTGAACACTGAAGCTTTCTTT
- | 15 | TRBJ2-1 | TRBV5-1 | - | CASSLVGRGVGEQFF | TGCGCCAGCAGCTTGGTAGGCAGGGGTGTCGGAGAGCAGTTCTTC
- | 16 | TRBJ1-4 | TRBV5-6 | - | CASSLGGGAGDEKLFF | TGTGCCAGCAGCTTGGGAGGAGGGGCCGGGGATGAAAAACTGTTTTTT
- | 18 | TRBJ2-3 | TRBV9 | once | CASSVGGGSFTSTDTQYF | TGTGCCAGCAGCGTAGGTGGGGGGAGCTTTACTAGCACAGATACGCAGTATTTT
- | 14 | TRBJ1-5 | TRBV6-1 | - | CASSGHGGNQPQHF | TGTGCCAGCAGTGGTCATGGGGGTAATCAGCCCCAGCATTTT
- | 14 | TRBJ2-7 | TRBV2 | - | CATVPEVSTYEQYF | TGTGCCACCGTCCCTGAAGTCAGTACCTACGAGCAGTACTTC